Sequencing of this T cell receptor beta chain was carried out in a study of identical twins. This clonotype showed up many times. Its antigen is not known. cDNA carried unique molecular identifiers, and a universal primer site was added by template switching. TCRdb independently ran MiXCR on the 5' RACE reads; one entry per CDR3 protein. There are 210,000 or so distinct CDR3 sequences in the sample; under 10% occur only once, and approximately 2% lies in the top ten. The V and J ends lost 0 bases and 0 bases respectively, with 14 bases between them. Germline values: CDR1 LGHNA, CDR2 YSLEER. This CDR3 has 18 residues. General study findings and limits: In cord blood, abundant beta clonotypes had fewer insertions; memory showed no trend.

The sample was also reused in another study, on yellow fever vaccine responses in identical twins.

The sample taken for sequencing was memory (CD45RO+) T cells sorted from blood. The V and J genes are TRBV4-3 and TRBJ2-2; D possibly corresponds to TRBD1 (6 bases). The source of this sequence is a woman aged 18-29 years in good health. CDR3 sequence (DNA): TGCGCCAGCAGCCAAGAAAGCTCAGGGGACCCGAACACCGGGGAGCTGTTTTTT. Residues: CASSQESSGDPNTGELFF.